This is a list of T cell receptor beta chains from one sample in a study of blood T cell repertoires in COVID-19. The assay was immunoSEQ multiplex PCR, and TCRdb's table has in-frame clones only and misses some. The table lists under 200,000 clones, 85% to 90% of them singletons. Source material: peripheral blood. The receptors come from a woman aged 60-75 years with COVID-19, enrolled during active disease. CDR3s include the opening cysteine and the closing phenylalanine or tryptophan. The D gene is left open where the match is weak. Clone size is stated in some rows and not others, as once, few, many or a class when expanded.

TRBV6-6,-,TRBJ1-5,-,CASSYLGTVGQPQHF,TGTGCCAGCAGTTATCTCGGAACAGTCGGTCAGCCCCAGCATTTT
TRBV7-9,-,TRBJ2-2,TRBD2,CASGRTSGRANTGELFF,TGTGCCAGCGGACGGACTAGCGGGAGGGCGAACACCGGGGAGCTGTTTTTT
TRBV30,-,TRBJ1-1,-,CAWSKQPEAFF,TGTGCCTGGAGTAAACAACCAGAAGCTTTCTTT
TRBV20-1,-,TRBJ2-3,-,CSASPAGTQYF,TGCAGTGCTAGTCCGGCGGGCACGCAGTATTTT
TRBV6-5,-,TRBJ2-1,-,CASRSLGGAHNEQFF,TGTGCCAGCAGGTCCTTGGGCGGGGCACACAATGAGCAGTTCTTC
TRBV5-1,-,TRBJ1-4,-,CASSFYDRGSATNEKLFF,TGCGCCAGCAGCTTTTACGATAGGGGCTCTGCAACTAATGAAAAACTGTTTTTT
TRBV12-5,-,TRBJ2-1,TRBD1,CASGLVQGGLNSYNEQFF,TGTGCTAGTGGTTTGGTACAGGGGGGATTAAACTCCTACAATGAGCAGTTCTTC
TRBV28,-,TRBJ1-5,-,CASSLSWGGRQPQHF,TGTGCCAGCAGTTTATCATGGGGGGGGAGACAGCCCCAGCATTTT
TRBV15,few,TRBJ1-1,-,CATSRAVNTEAFF,TGTGCCACCAGCAGAGCGGTAAACACTGAAGCTTTCTTT
TRBV29-1,-,TRBJ2-3,TRBD2,CSVRPGTSGSDTQYF,TGCAGCGTTCGGCCCGGGACTAGCGGGAGTGATACGCAGTATTTT
TRBV6-5,-,TRBJ2-7,-,CASSYSTPDSGYEQYF,TGTGCCAGCAGTTACTCGACTCCGGACAGCGGCTACGAGCAGTACTTC
TRBV7-9,few,TRBJ1-4,-,CASSPRRTATNEKLFF,TGTGCCAGCAGCCCCAGACGGACTGCAACTAATGAAAAACTGTTTTTT
TRBV4-3,once,TRBJ2-5,TRBD1,CASSRVQGAYGETQYF,TGCGCCAGCAGCCGGGTACAGGGGGCCTATGGAGAGACCCAGTACTTC
TRBV5-1,-,TRBJ2-7,-,CASSLPAGGSAYEQYF,TGCGCCAGCAGCTTGCCCGCCGGGGGTAGCGCCTACGAGCAGTACTTC
TRBV11-3,-,TRBJ1-5,-,CASSFFRDINQPQHF,TGTGCCAGCAGCTTCTTCAGGGACATTAATCAGCCCCAGCATTTT
TRBV24-1,-,TRBJ2-2,TRBD1,CATSFDRDTGELFF,TGTGCCACCAGCTTCGACAGGGATACCGGGGAGCTGTTTTTT
TRBV5-1,-,TRBJ1-1,TRBD1,CASSLGGQGFEAFF,TGCGCCAGCAGCTTGGGGGGACAGGGCTTTGAAGCTTTCTTT
TRBV10-3,-,TRBJ1-5,TRBD1,CAISPDRDSNQPQHF,TGTGCCATCAGTCCGGACAGGGATAGCAATCAGCCCCAGCATTTT
TRBV9,-,TRBJ1-2,-,CASSPQGSPNYGYTF,TGTGCCAGCAGCCCCCAGGGGTCGCCTAACTATGGCTACACCTTC
TRBV6-2/TRBV6-3,-,TRBJ2-7,-,CASSYSNSRASYEQYF,TGTGCCAGCAGTTACTCGAATTCCAGGGCATCCTACGAGCAGTACTTC
TRBV18,-,TRBJ1-5,-,CASSQIRAENQPQHF,TGTGCCAGCTCGCAGATCAGGGCTGAGAATCAGCCCCAGCATTTT
TRBV7-6,-,TRBJ2-7,-,CASSLAANSFYEQYF,TGTGCCAGCAGCTTAGCTGCTAATAGTTTCTACGAGCAGTACTTC
TRBV5-6,-,TRBJ2-7,TRBD2,CASSWVTSGSAEQYF,TGTGCCAGCAGCTGGGTGACTAGCGGTTCAGCCGAGCAGTACTTC
TRBV19,-,TRBJ2-5,TRBD2,CASSVRTSGFQETQYF,TGTGCCAGTAGTGTTCGGACTAGCGGTTTTCAAGAGACCCAGTACTTC
TRBV6-5,-,TRBJ2-3,TRBD1,CASSYSEGQDTDTQYF,TGTGCCAGCAGTTACTCGGAGGGACAGGACACAGATACGCAGTATTTT
TRBV19,-,TRBJ2-7,-,CASSISGQIYEQYF,TGTGCCAGTAGTATATCAGGGCAGATCTACGAGCAGTACTTC
TRBV7-2,-,TRBJ1-3,TRBD1,CASSTGTVGNTIYF,TGTGCCAGCAGCACCGGGACAGTTGGAAACACCATATATTTT
TRBV15,-,TRBJ2-1,TRBD2,CATSSRLAVINEQFF,TGTGCCACCAGCAGCAGACTAGCAGTTATCAATGAGCAGTTCTTC
TRBV18,-,TRBJ2-1,TRBD2,CASSQGLAESNYNEQFF,TGTGCCAGCTCTCAGGGACTAGCGGAGTCTAACTACAATGAGCAGTTCTTC
TRBV13,-,TRBJ2-1,TRBD1,CASRSNWDREIYNEQFF,TGTGCCAGCAGATCCAATTGGGACAGGGAGATCTACAATGAGCAGTTCTTC
TRBV11-2,-,TRBJ1-2,-,CASSFLGWLKNYGYTF,TGTGCCAGCAGCTTCCTTGGTTGGCTGAAGAACTATGGCTACACCTTC
TRBV30,-,TRBJ2-7,TRBD2,CAWSGMMGGEQYF,TGTGCCTGGAGTGGGATGATGGGGGGGGAGCAGTACTTC
TRBV5-1,-,TRBJ2-3,TRBD2,CASSPGLAGGPAQYF,TGCGCCAGCAGCCCTGGACTAGCGGGAGGGCCCGCGCAGTATTTT
TRBV7-2,-,TRBJ2-1,TRBD1,CASSSLPGQWSYNEQFF,TGTGCCAGCAGCTCATTACCGGGACAGTGGTCCTACAATGAGCAGTTCTTC
TRBV30,-,TRBJ1-1,-,CAWSGPGVSTEAFF,TGTGCCTGGAGCGGGCCAGGGGTGAGCACTGAAGCTTTCTTT
TRBV19,few,TRBJ1-1,TRBD1,CASSSRQGRVNTEAFF,TGTGCCAGTAGCTCCAGACAGGGCAGGGTGAACACTGAAGCTTTCTTT
TRBV18,-,TRBJ1-3,-,CASSPRGLLAGNTIYF,TGTGCCAGCTCACCACGCGGGTTACTAGCTGGAAACACCATATATTTT
TRBV19,-,TRBJ2-7,TRBD1,CASSTDRGRYEQYF,TGTGCCAGTAGTACGGACAGGGGGCGATACGAGCAGTACTTC
TRBV5-4,-,TRBJ1-6,-,CASSLDRNNSPLHF,TGTGCCAGCAGCTTGGACAGGAACAATTCACCCCTCCACTTT